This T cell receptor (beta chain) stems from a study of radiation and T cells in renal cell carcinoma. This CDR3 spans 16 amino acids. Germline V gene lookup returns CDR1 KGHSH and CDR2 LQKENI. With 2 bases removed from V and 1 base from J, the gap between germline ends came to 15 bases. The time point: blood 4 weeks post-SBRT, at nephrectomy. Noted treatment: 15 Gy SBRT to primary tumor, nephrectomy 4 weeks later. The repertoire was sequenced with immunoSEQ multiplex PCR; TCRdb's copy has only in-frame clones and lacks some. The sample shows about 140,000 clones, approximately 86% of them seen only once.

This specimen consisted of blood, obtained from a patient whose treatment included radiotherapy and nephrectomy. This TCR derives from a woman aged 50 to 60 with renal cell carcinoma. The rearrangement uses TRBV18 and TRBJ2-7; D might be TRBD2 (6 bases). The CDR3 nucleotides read TGTGCCAGCTCACCAACTACAGTTAGCGGATCCTACGAGCAGTACTTC. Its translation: CASSPTTVSGSYEQYF.